The 8 T cell receptor beta chains given below trace back to one sample, sequenced in a study of T cell responses to AZD1222 COVID-19 vaccine. The method was immunoSEQ multiplex PCR; TCRdb's version includes in-frame clones alone and lacks a portion of them. The table lists about 110,000 clones, 85% to 90% of them singletons. Source: peripheral blood, taken 28 days after the second AZD1222 dose. These receptors came from an adult who received the AZD1222 COVID-19 vaccine.

As DNA, the CDR3 is TGTGCCAGCAGTTTAATCCGGGAGCAGTACTTC. This codes for CASSLIREQYF. This chain joins TRBV28 and TRBJ2-7; D remains ambiguous. CDR1 and CDR2 from the germline V gene are MDHEN and SYDVKM. The CDR3 has 11 amino acids. The V and J ends lost 2 bases and 7 bases respectively, with 6 bases between them. Filled out from reference TRBV28 and TRBJ2-7, the complete variable domain reads DVKVTQSSRYLVKRTGEKVFLECVQDMDHENMFWYRQDPGLGLRLIYFSYDVKMKEKGDIPEGYSVSREKKERFSLILESASTNQTSMYLCASSLIREQYFGPGTRLTVT.

This chain connects TRBV27 to TRBJ2-1; no firm D call. The CDR3 covers 12 residues. Germline CDR1 and CDR2: MNHEY and SMNVEV (reference sequence). The V gene lost 6 bases and the J gene lost 6 bases, with 9 bases spanning the gap. The CDR3 region has the DNA TGTGCCAGCAGCCACAATTCCAATGAGCAGTTCTTC. Protein: CASSHNSNEQFF.

V and J are TRBV7-9 and TRBJ1-1; D ambiguous. Trimming shortened V by 0 bases and J by 6 bases, and 2 bases separated the two germline ends. The CDR3 runs 11 residues. In germline, CDR1 is SEHNR, CDR2 FQNEAQ (reference sequence). This CDR3 is CASSLAAEAFF. In DNA, the CDR3 is TGTGCCAGCAGCTTAGCCGCTGAAGCTTTCTTT.

The chain is built from TRBV19 and TRBJ2-3, with 7 bases lining up with TRBD2. This CDR3 is 14 amino acids long. V shed 3 bases, J shed 7 bases, and the junction held 7 bases outside the gene matches. Germline lookup yields CDR1 LNHDA and CDR2 SQIVND (reference sequence). The CDR3 here is CASSITGGVNTQYF. CDR3 sequence (DNA): TGTGCCAGTAGTATTACTGGGGGGGTAAATACGCAGTATTTT.

The chain is built from TRBV10-3 and TRBJ1-1, with D maybe TRBD1 (5 bases). V was pared by 3 bases and J by 1 base, with 6 bases between. Germline CDR1 ENHRY, CDR2 SYGVKD. CDR3 length equals 13 residues. The CDR3 spells CAISDGANTEAFF. The CDR3, as DNA: TGTGCCATCAGTGACGGGGCGAACACTGAAGCTTTCTTT.

This clone was observed once. The J gene is TRBJ1-6, the V gene TRBV30; D possibly corresponds to TRBD1 (6 bases). V gave up 5 bases and J gave up 6 bases, with 11 bases separating them. CDR1 is GTSNPN, CDR2 SVGIG, per germline (reference sequence). This CDR3 contains 13 residues. The CDR3 DNA reads TGTGCCTGGCATACAGGGCGTAATTCACCCCTCCACTTT. It is translated as CAWHTGRNSPLHF. Complete variable domain (other parts from reference TRBV30 and TRBJ1-6): SQTIHQWPATLVQPVGSPLSLECTVEGTSNPNLYWYRQAAGRGLQLLFYSVGIGQISSEVPQNLSASRPQDRQFILSSKKLLLSDSGFYLCAWHTGRNSPLHFGNGTRLTVT.

CDR3 sequence (DNA): TGTGCCAGCAGACCGGACAGGGGAATAACGGGCTACACCTTC. As protein: CASRPDRGITGYTF. The chain links TRBV2 to TRBJ1-2; TRBD1 matches at 9 bases. V gave up 6 bases and J gave up 8 bases; unmatched junction bases: 10. This CDR3 has 14 amino acids. CDR1 SNHLY and CDR2 FYNNEI come from the germline V gene.

The chain recombines TRBV7-9 with TRBJ2-1, with a tentative D call TRBD2 (7 bases). Trimming removed 5 bases at V and 1 base at J, with 15 bases between. The CDR3 contains 16 residues. CDR1 is SEHNR, CDR2 FQNEAQ, per germline (reference sequence). CDR3 DNA sequence: TGTGCCAGCAGCCCCGGACTAGGGGGATCCTACAATGAGCAGTTCTTC. It translates to CASSPGLGGSYNEQFF.